The 28 T cell receptor beta chains listed next were all sequenced from one sample in a study of cytomegalovirus exposure and HLA in healthy donors. PCR involved 60 Vbeta and 13 Jbeta primers. Measured with immunoSEQ multiplex PCR; TCRdb has only the in-frame clones, and not every one. The table lists some 150,000 clones, around 84% of them singletons. Sequences were obtained from PBMCs. The source is a boy aged 2 to 9 in good health and CMV-seronegative.

The chain couples TRBV19 to TRBJ2-1, with 9 nucleotides matching TRBD2. Germline V CDR1 and CDR2: LNHDA, SQIVND (reference sequence). This CDR3 region has 14 residues. The ends lost 6 bases at V and 8 bases at J; junction bases unmatched: 8. CDR3 sequence reads: CASRPGLALDEQFF. As DNA, the CDR3 is TGTGCCAGTAGACCGGGACTAGCTCTCGATGAGCAGTTCTTC. Together with reference TRBV19 and TRBJ2-1, the CDR3 gives the full variable domain: DGGITQSPKYLFRKEGQNVTLSCEQNLNHDAMYWYRQDPGQGLRLIYYSQIVNDFQKGDIAEGYSVSREKKESFPLTVTSAQKNPTAFYLCASRPGLALDEQFFGPGTRLTVL.

The chain has TRBV28 and TRBJ1-1; the D is unclear. Germline CDR1 MDHEN, CDR2 SYDVKM. The CDR3 totals 12 residues. The germline V and J ends were trimmed by 2 bases and 7 bases, with 8 bases remaining between them. The CDR3 is CASSLRGLEAFF. The CDR3 nucleotides are TGTGCCAGCAGTTTACGCGGGCTTGAAGCTTTCTTT.

The J gene is TRBJ2-7, the V gene TRBV2, with 9 bases aligning to TRBD1. J was trimmed by 0 bases and V by 7 bases; bases with no gene match: 16. The CDR3 loop spans 18 amino acids. CDR1 is SNHLY and CDR2 is FYNNEI in the germline V gene. The CDR3 protein is CASMWGTGYGSSSYEQYF. The CDR3 DNA follows: TGTGCCAGCATGTGGGGGACAGGGTATGGTTCCAGCTCCTACGAGCAGTACTTC.

The rearrangement links TRBV19 to TRBJ1-4; TRBD1 might be the D (5 bases). Germline CDR1 is LNHDA and CDR2 is SQIVND (reference sequence). Trimming cost V 6 bases and J 6 bases, with 11 bases left between them. The CDR3 sequence is 13 residues long. The CDR3 nucleotides read TGTGCCAGTAGCCTACCGGGGGATGAAAAACTGTTTTTT. It yields the protein CASSLPGDEKLFF.

The CDR3 DNA is TGCGCCAGCAGCCAAGATTTTTCCGGCAGCTTTTTGGGAGGGTCGGAGACCCAGTACTTC. It is translated as CASSQDFSGSFLGGSETQYF. The chain uses TRBV4-3 and TRBJ2-5; TRBD2 matches at 7 bases. The V segment lost 0 bases and the J segment 5 bases; nucleotides outside the gene matches: 21. The germline V gene has CDR1 LGHNA and CDR2 YSLEER. The CDR3 runs to 20 residues.

The chain's CDR3 is CSVGVGETQYF. Written as DNA, the CDR3 is TGCAGCGTTGGGGTCGGGGAGACCCAGTACTTC. The J gene is TRBJ2-5, the V gene TRBV29-1; D unclear. Germline V lookup: CDR1 SQVTM, CDR2 ANQGSEA. V shed 4 bases and J shed 5 bases, with 8 bases lying between them. CDR3 length: 11 amino acids.

The genes are TRBV15 and TRBJ1-2; weak D call: TRBD1 (5 bases). This CDR3 has 16 amino acids. The V and J ends lost 0 bases and 5 bases respectively, with 16 bases between them. CDR1 and CDR2 (germline): LNHNV, YYDKDF (reference sequence). The CDR3 sequence is CATSRDPWGDSYGYTF. For the CDR3, the DNA is TGTGCCACCAGCAGAGATCCTTGGGGGGATAGTTATGGCTACACCTTC.

The chain is built from TRBV4-2 and TRBJ2-5; D might be TRBD2 (5 bases). The CDR3 contains 15 residues. Trimming stripped 5 bases from V and 1 base from J, with 14 bases between. Germline CDR1 and CDR2: LGHNA and YNFKEQ. Here the CDR3 DNA reads TGTGCCAGCAGCACTAGGTTGGGCCTCCAAGAGACCCAGTACTTC. This translates into CASSTRLGLQETQYF.

The genes are TRBV18 and TRBJ1-3; possible D gene TRBD1, 5 bases. Germline CDR1 and CDR2: KGHSH and LQKENI. V lost 4 bases, J lost 7 bases, and 17 bases lay in between. CDR3 length: 15 residues. DNA for the CDR3: TGTGCCAGCTCACGCCCAGGGCTATCCTGGAACACCATATATTTT. The encoded protein is CASSRPGLSWNTIYF.

The chain carries TRBV2 and TRBJ1-3, with 7 bases identical to TRBD1. The CDR3 loop spans 12 amino acids. V shed 8 bases and J 6 bases; nucleotides not matched to a gene: 4. Per the germline V gene, CDR1 is SNHLY and CDR2 is FYNNEI. The CDR3 DNA follows: TGTGCCAGCCTCGACAGGGTAAACACCATATATTTT. Translating gives CASLDRVNTIYF.

The chain joins TRBV9 to TRBJ2-5; maybe TRBD2 (8 bases). With the DNA end fitting TRBJ2-7 better, the J assignment may be wrong. The CDR3 runs to 15 residues. CDR1 SGDLS and CDR2 YYNGEE come from the germline V gene. CDR3 sequence reads: CASSVVAGQTYEQYF. The CDR3 nucleotides are TGTGCCAGCAGCGTAGTAGCGGGACAGACCTACGAGCAGTACTTC.

V usage is TRBV5-1 and J usage is TRBJ2-7, with 7 positions matching TRBD1. This CDR3 region has 13 residues. Germline CDR1 reads SGHRS; CDR2 reads YFSETQ. V shed 3 bases, J shed 6 bases, and the junction held 6 bases outside the gene matches. This chain's CDR3 is CASSWDRKGEQYF. The CDR3 region has the DNA TGCGCCAGCAGCTGGGACAGAAAAGGCGAGCAGTACTTC.

The chain recombines TRBV6-5 with TRBJ2-7, with D possibly being TRBD2 (6 bases). Trimming removed 7 bases at V and 3 bases at J, with 16 bases between. Germline lookup yields CDR1 MNHEY and CDR2 SVGAGI. The CDR3 extends over 14 amino acids. The chain's CDR3 is CASIDSGRSYEQYF. In nucleotides, the CDR3 is TGTGCCAGCATCGATAGCGGCCGGAGCTACGAGCAGTACTTC.

Note on this clone: Its ends do not fully match the called genes, so a read error is possible. The V gene is TRBV4-3, the J gene TRBJ2-1, with D perhaps matching TRBD1 (7 bases). The CDR3 extends over 15 amino acids. Per the germline V gene, CDR1 is LGHNA and CDR2 is YSLEER. DNA for the CDR3: TGCGCCAGCAGGGGTACAGGGGTGGACTACGATGAGCAGTTCTTC. This translates into CASRGTGVDYDEQFF.

J is TRBJ1-3 and V is TRBV5-4; D remains unclear. Germline CDR1 and CDR2: SGHNT and YYREEE (reference sequence). The CDR3 covers 16 residues. Trimming removed 1 base from V and 2 bases from J, with 13 bases in between. CDR3 DNA: TGTGCCAGCAGCTTGTCTAACAGCATCCCTGGAAACACCATATATTTT. Its protein is CASSLSNSIPGNTIYF.

The chain couples TRBV10-3 to TRBJ2-3; D possibly corresponds to TRBD1 (6 bases). Germline-derived CDR1 and CDR2 are ENHRY and SYGVKD. The CDR3 is made up of 14 amino acids. Trimming pared 9 bases from V and 6 bases from J, leaving 19 bases between. CDR3 sequence: CAIRGQGSIDTQYF. CDR3 bases: TGTGCCATTCGAGGGCAGGGGAGTATCGATACGCAGTATTTT.

The chain carries TRBV29-1 and TRBJ2-1, with TRBD1 as a possible D gene (5 bases). The ends were cut back, 5 bases at V and 4 bases at J, with 21 bases in the middle. The germline gives CDR1 SQVTM, CDR2 ANQGSEA. The CDR3 length is 16 residues. CDR3 in amino acids: CSVTTGGIPRYNEQFF. The CDR3 nucleotides read TGCAGCGTTACCACAGGTGGTATCCCCCGATACAATGAGCAGTTCTTC.

The chain is built from TRBV28 and TRBJ2-5; 8 bases align to TRBD2. The germline CDR1 and CDR2 sequences are MDHEN and SYDVKM. V shed 2 bases, J shed 5 bases, and the junction held 7 bases outside the gene matches. CDR3 length: 15 residues. The CDR3, as DNA: TGTGCCAGCAGTTTAAATAGCGGGGTGGGGGAGACCCAGTACTTC. Translation gives CASSLNSGVGETQYF. Together with reference TRBV28 and TRBJ2-5, the CDR3 gives the full variable domain: DVKVTQSSRYLVKRTGEKVFLECVQDMDHENMFWYRQDPGLGLRLIYFSYDVKMKEKGDIPEGYSVSREKKERFSLILESASTNQTSMYLCASSLNSGVGETQYFGPGTRLLVL.

The chain has TRBV6-5 and TRBJ1-5; D is unresolved. Germline lookup yields CDR1 MNHEY and CDR2 SVGAGI. Trimming pared 0 bases from V and 7 bases from J, leaving 7 bases between. The CDR3 is 13 residues long. This CDR3 is CASSYSRRQPQHF. The CDR3 coding sequence is TGTGCCAGCAGTTACTCCCGGAGGCAGCCCCAGCATTTT.

The chain has TRBV4-1 and TRBJ1-4; D gene ambiguous. Germline V gene data show CDR1 as MGHRA and CDR2 as YSYEKL. The CDR3 runs 12 residues. The V and J ends lost 1 base and 10 bases respectively, with 7 bases between them. DNA of the CDR3: TGCGCCAGCAGCCAAGTCGGTACAAAACTGTTTTTT. Encoded protein: CASSQVGTKLFF.

V gene TRBV4-1 combines with J gene TRBJ2-7, with D tentatively TRBD2 (6 bases). The length of the CDR3 is 16 residues. Trimming took 4 bases from V and 7 from J, leaving 23 bases between them. Germline CDR1 is MGHRA and CDR2 is YSYEKL. DNA for the CDR3: TGCGCCAGCAGCCGATTACAGTGGAGGGATTCCGGTGAGCAGTACTTC. Translating gives CASSRLQWRDSGEQYF.

This clone has more than one count but fewer than ten. This chain connects TRBV28 to TRBJ2-7; TRBD2 matches at 8 bases. The CDR3 extends over 14 amino acids. The ends lost 3 bases at V and 0 bases at J; junction bases unmatched: 1. The germline CDR1 and CDR2 sequences are MDHEN and SYDVKM. The DNA for the CDR3 is TGTGCCAGCAGTTTGGGGACTAGCTCCTACGAGCAGTACTTC. It is translated as CASSLGTSSYEQYF.

The rearrangement joins TRBV7-9 to TRBJ1-6; weak D call: TRBD1 (5 bases). Trimming took 5 bases from V and 6 from J, leaving 14 bases between them. The length of the CDR3 is 15 residues. CDR1 and CDR2 from the germline V gene are SEHNR and FQNEAQ (reference sequence). The CDR3 DNA reads TGTGCCAGCAGCCCAGTGGGGGGTTTTAATTCACCCCTCCACTTT. Translation: CASSPVGGFNSPLHF.

V gene TRBV18 combines with J gene TRBJ1-6; D not resolved. Germline V CDR1 and CDR2: KGHSH, LQKENI. The CDR3 extends over 17 amino acids. V dropped 2 bases and J dropped 9 bases, with 20 bases sitting between them. The chain's CDR3 is CASSPGVMVRVGSPLHF. As DNA, the CDR3 is TGTGCCAGCTCACCAGGTGTTATGGTGCGGGTGGGTTCACCCCTCCACTTT.

This chain uses TRBV5-6 with TRBJ2-1; possibly TRBD2 for D (5 bases). Trimming pared 1 base from V and 5 bases from J, leaving 10 bases between. Germline CDR1 is SGHDT and CDR2 is YYEEEE. The CDR3 is 14 residues long. In DNA, the CDR3 is TGTGCCAGCAGCTTGTTCGGGGTACACAATGAGCAGTTCTTC. It specifies CASSLFGVHNEQFF.

The chain combines TRBV12-5 with TRBJ2-7; 9 nucleotides align to TRBD1. Germline CDR1 LGHNT, CDR2 FRNRAP. The CDR3 consists of 15 residues. The V and J ends lost 1 base and 4 bases, in that order; junction bases with no gene match: 5. CDR3 in amino acids: CASGLGKGQGYEQYF. CDR3 sequence (DNA): TGTGCTAGTGGTTTGGGAAAAGGACAGGGGTACGAGCAGTACTTC.

This chain connects TRBV29-1 to TRBJ2-7; D is perhaps TRBD2 (6 bases). The CDR3 loop spans 14 amino acids. V dropped 4 bases and J dropped 0 bases, with 13 bases sitting between them. Germline lookup yields CDR1 SQVTM and CDR2 ANQGSEA. The chain's CDR3 is CSVGEDTSSYEQYF. DNA of the CDR3: TGCAGCGTTGGGGAGGACACCTCCTCCTACGAGCAGTACTTC.

This clone is a singleton in its sample. CDR3 sequence reads: CASSFFGQNTGELFF. CDR3 sequence (DNA): TGCGCCAGCAGCTTTTTTGGGCAGAACACCGGGGAGCTGTTTTTT. The rearrangement uses TRBV5-1 and TRBJ2-2; no clear D gene. The germline CDR1 and CDR2 sequences are SGHRS and YFSETQ. The CDR3 loop spans 15 amino acids. Trimming removed 2 bases at V and 1 base at J, with 9 bases between.